These 5 T cell receptor beta chains share one sample of origin, sequenced in a study of CD4 T cells in relation to SARS-CoV-2 and coronaviruses. Clones were sequenced by immunoSEQ multiplex PCR, and TCRdb holds only the in-frame ones, with some missing. The data hold some 19,000 clones, with about 68% observed a single time. Unexposed donor CD4+ T cells date from about 2011-2018, before the COVID-19 pandemic. The cells were cultured for over eight days before CD4+ T cells were isolated. Their antigen targets remain unknown. The material sequenced was CD4+ T cells from PBMCs, cultured in vitro. These receptor sequences come from a human donor in good health.

This clone was observed a few times. The chain carries TRBV7-9 and TRBJ2-2; no clear D gene. The CDR3 totals 14 residues. Germline V CDR1 and CDR2: SEHNR, FQNEAQ (reference sequence). Trimming removed 2 bases from V and 5 bases from J, with 9 bases in between. CDR3 in amino acids: CASSLFEKTGELFF. CDR3 nucleotides: TGTGCCAGCAGCTTATTCGAGAAAACCGGGGAGCTGTTTTTT.

This chain connects TRBV7-8 to TRBJ2-1, with a tentative D call TRBD1 (6 bases). The CDR3 consists of 14 residues. The V and J ends lost 1 base and 12 bases respectively, with 16 bases between them. Per germline, CDR1 SGHVS and CDR2 FQNEAQ. Here the CDR3 reads CASSLDRGNRVQFF. CDR3 nucleotides: TGTGCCAGCAGCTTAGATAGGGGCAACAGGGTGCAGTTCTTC.

The chain is built from TRBV6-5 and TRBJ2-3; 11 bases are a match to TRBD2. V shed 6 bases, J shed 5 bases, and the junction held 4 bases outside the gene matches. From germline, CDR1 is MNHEY and CDR2 SVGAGI. The CDR3 contains 14 residues. The CDR3 region is CASSLGTSGDTQYF. CDR3 DNA sequence: TGTGCCAGCAGCCTTGGGACTAGCGGAGATACGCAGTATTTT.

The chain couples TRBV19 to TRBJ2-5; D gene uncertain. The CDR3 has 13 amino acids. V lost 6 bases, J lost 2 bases, and 10 bases lay in between. From germline, CDR1 is LNHDA and CDR2 SQIVND (reference sequence). The CDR3 region is CASSTASQETQYF. The CDR3 bases are TGTGCCAGTAGCACTGCTAGTCAAGAGACCCAGTACTTC.

This chain joins TRBV6-6 and TRBJ1-1, with TRBD1 identical over 7 bases. Germline trimming cut 6 bases from V and 6 bases from J; bases unmatched to any gene: 10. Germline lookup yields CDR1 MNHNY and CDR2 SVGAGI (reference sequence). The CDR3 covers 14 residues. The CDR3: CASSDTGDGAEAFF. For the CDR3, the DNA is TGTGCCAGCAGCGACACAGGGGACGGAGCTGAAGCTTTCTTT.